Below are 18 T cell receptor beta chains sequenced from a single sample in a study of PD-L1 blockade in urothelial cancer. Data came from immunoSEQ multiplex PCR; TCRdb stores just in-frame clones and leaves some out. The sample contains some 1,900 clones, roughly 32% of which appear only once. The specimen was tumor tissue, collected before atezolizumab (anti-PD-L1) treatment. Receptors were obtained from a man aged 50 or older with urothelial cancer.

The chain carries TRBV29-1 and TRBJ2-7; maybe TRBD1 (6 bases). Germline V gene lookup returns CDR1 SQVTM and CDR2 ANQGSEA. The ends were cut back, 6 bases at V and 4 bases at J, with 13 bases in the middle. The CDR3 loop spans 12 amino acids. The CDR3 loop is CSVQGRWYEQYF. CDR3 sequence (DNA): TGCAGCGTCCAGGGGCGTTGGTACGAGCAGTACTTC.

This clone was found a few times. V usage is TRBV6-8 and J usage is TRBJ2-3, with 11 bases matching TRBD2. The V gene end was trimmed by 5 bases and the J gene end by 6 bases; junction bases not matched to a gene: 13. Looked up from germline, CDR1 is MNHGY and CDR2 is SAAAGT. CDR3 size: 17 residues. The CDR3 reads CASSAQRSSGRIDTQYF. The CDR3 DNA reads as TGTGCCAGCAGTGCTCAGCGGTCTAGCGGGAGGATTGATACGCAGTATTTT.

Concerning this clone: The junction differs from germline at one of its ends, possibly a read error. The chain carries TRBV7-6 and TRBJ1-3; D remains unclear. The CDR3 consists of 16 residues. Germline CDR1 is SGHVS and CDR2 is FNYEAQ. The CDR3 protein is CASSLGATVSGNTIYF. The CDR3 DNA follows: TGTGCTAGCAGCTTAGGTGCCACTGTCTCTGGAAACACCATATATTTT. Full variable domain (remainder filled in from reference TRBV7-6 and TRBJ1-3): GAGVSQSPRYKVTKRGQDVALRCDPISGHVSLYWYRQALGQGPEFLTYFNYEAQQDKSGLPNDRFSAERPEGSISTLTIQRTEQRDSAMYRCASSLGATVSGNTIYFGEGSWLTVV.

This chain links TRBV28 with TRBJ2-7, with 9 bases matching TRBD1. The CDR3 is made up of 15 amino acids. Germline lookup yields CDR1 MDHEN and CDR2 SYDVKM. With V trimmed by 6 bases and J by 2 bases, 8 bases remained unmatched. CDR3 amino acids: CASRGLGTGPYEQYF. The CDR3 nucleotides are TGTGCCAGCAGGGGGCTCGGGACAGGGCCCTACGAGCAGTACTTC.

V is TRBV30 and J is TRBJ2-7; D is possibly TRBD1 (5 bases). CDR3 length: 13 residues. From germline, CDR1 is GTSNPN and CDR2 SVGIG (reference sequence). V dropped 1 base and J dropped 5 bases, with 12 bases sitting between them. CDR3 region: CAWSATQGHEQYF. The CDR3 region has the DNA TGTGCCTGGAGTGCAACCCAGGGTCACGAGCAGTACTTC. Combining the CDR3 with reference TRBV30 and TRBJ2-7 gives the whole variable domain SQTIHQWPATLVQPVGSPLSLECTVEGTSNPNLYWYRQAAGRGLQLLFYSVGIGQISSEVPQNLSASRPQDRQFILSSKKLLLSDSGFYLCAWSATQGHEQYFGPGTRLTVT.

The V gene is TRBV7-6, the J gene TRBJ1-1; TRBD1 is a possible D gene (6 bases). CDR1 and CDR2 from the germline V gene are SGHVS and FNYEAQ. The V end lost 5 bases, the J end lost 4 bases, and 14 bases lay between the germline ends. CDR3 size: 14 residues. CDR3 nucleotides: TGTGCCAGCAGCCCTAGGGGGGGTGGCACTGAAGCTTTCTTT. This codes for CASSPRGGGTEAFF.

V and J are TRBV5-1 and TRBJ2-3; 13 bases line up with TRBD2. This CDR3 contains 16 residues. After removal of 3 bases from V and 4 bases from J, the junction contained 5 bases not matched to a gene. Germline CDR1 SGHRS, CDR2 YFSETQ. In DNA, the CDR3 is TGCGCCAGCAGCTCGGGACTAGCGGGAAGGGCAGATACGCAGTATTTT. This sequence encodes CASSSGLAGRADTQYF.

The chain combines TRBV19 with TRBJ1-1, with unresolved D. The CDR3 length is 11 residues. V was pared by 7 bases and J by 7 bases, with 10 bases between. CDR1 LNHDA and CDR2 SQIVND come from the germline V gene (reference sequence). The CDR3 reads CASTPGYEAFF. The CDR3 bases are TGTGCCAGTACGCCTGGGTATGAAGCTTTCTTT.

This rearrangement joins TRBV25-1 to TRBJ1-2, with D perhaps TRBD1 (5 bases). The V gene lost 1 base and the J gene lost 2 bases, with 14 bases spanning the gap. This CDR3 region has 16 residues. Germline V CDR1 and CDR2: MGHDK, SYGVNS. The chain's CDR3 is CASSEWGTRENYGYTF. Here the CDR3 DNA reads TGTGCCAGCAGTGAATGGGGGACGAGAGAGAACTATGGCTACACCTTC.

This chain links TRBV29-1 with TRBJ2-1; TRBD2 is a possible D gene (5 bases). CDR3 length equals 15 residues. V was pared by 6 bases and J by 3 bases, with 18 bases between. Germline assignment: CDR1 SQVTM and CDR2 ANQGSEA. The CDR3 nucleotides read TGCAGCGTCCGAGGAGGCCACCCCATCTACAATGAGCAGTTCTTC. This translates into CSVRGGHPIYNEQFF.

V is TRBV9 and J is TRBJ2-2, with 10 bases identical to TRBD2. The CDR3 contains 15 residues. In germline, CDR1 is SGDLS, CDR2 YYNGEE. The trim removed 1 base at V and 4 bases at J, leaving 1 base unmatched. As DNA, the CDR3 is TGTGCCAGCAGCGTAAGCGGGAGGGTCACCGGGGAGCTGTTTTTT. Protein sequence: CASSVSGRVTGELFF.

The rearrangement joins TRBV6-8 to TRBJ1-1; the D gene is possibly TRBD1 (5 bases). The ends were cut back, 5 bases at V and 4 bases at J, with 14 bases in the middle. The CDR3 extends over 14 amino acids. Germline CDR1 and CDR2: MNHGY and SAAAGT. DNA for the CDR3: TGTGCCAGCAGTGTATCCGGGACCGGCACTGAAGCTTTCTTT. Translation gives CASSVSGTGTEAFF.

The chain recombines TRBV18 with TRBJ2-5; D is unresolved. The CDR3 is 12 residues long. Deletions cut 1 base from V and 2 bases from J, with 2 bases between. Germline-derived CDR1 and CDR2 are KGHSH and LQKENI. The CDR3 nucleotides are TGTGCCAGCTCACCACGACAAGAGACCCAGTACTTC. Its translation: CASSPRQETQYF.

This clone is labeled medium-sized. The CDR3 DNA follows: TGTGCCAGCAATATACAGAGCTTTAATGAGCAGTTCTTC. This encodes CASNIQSFNEQFF. The chain links TRBV6-8 to TRBJ2-1; D is unclear. V was pared by 7 bases and J by 7 bases, with 14 bases between. CDR3 length: 13 residues. Germline loops: CDR1 MNHGY, CDR2 SAAAGT.

The sample holds a few counts of this clone. The chain employs TRBV6-8 and TRBJ2-7; 9 bases are a match to TRBD1. The germline CDR1 and CDR2 sequences are MNHGY and SAAAGT. The CDR3 runs 14 residues. V lost 5 bases, J lost 3 bases, and 5 bases stayed unmatched. The CDR3 spells CASSKQGALYEQYF. The CDR3 DNA reads as TGTGCCAGCAGTAAACAGGGGGCCCTCTACGAGCAGTACTTC.

This clone was observed a few times. V gene TRBV28 combines with J gene TRBJ1-4, with 7 bases fitting TRBD1. The CDR3 covers 13 residues. V dropped 8 bases and J dropped 5; count of bases not matched to a gene: 5. Germline CDR1 MDHEN, CDR2 SYDVKM. CDR3 protein: CASLTGRNEKLFF. In DNA form, the CDR3 reads TGTGCCAGCCTGACAGGGAGGAATGAAAAACTGTTTTTT.

This chain links TRBV6-8 with TRBJ2-1; 11 bases match TRBD2. Germline V CDR1 and CDR2: MNHGY, SAAAGT. V was clipped by 6 bases and J by 4 bases; unmatched bases: 11. This CDR3 spans 17 amino acids. This chain's CDR3 is CASRNPNLAGGYNEQFF. CDR3 DNA: TGTGCCAGCAGAAATCCCAACCTAGCGGGAGGTTACAATGAGCAGTTCTTC.

The chain uses TRBV6-8 and TRBJ1-4; D is ambiguous. V lost 0 bases, J lost 0 bases, and 5 bases lay in between. The germline V gene has CDR1 MNHGY and CDR2 SAAAGT. This CDR3 comprises 15 residues. The CDR3 region is CASSYSETTNEKLFF. The CDR3 DNA is TGTGCCAGCAGTTACTCAGAGACAACTAATGAAAAACTGTTTTTT.